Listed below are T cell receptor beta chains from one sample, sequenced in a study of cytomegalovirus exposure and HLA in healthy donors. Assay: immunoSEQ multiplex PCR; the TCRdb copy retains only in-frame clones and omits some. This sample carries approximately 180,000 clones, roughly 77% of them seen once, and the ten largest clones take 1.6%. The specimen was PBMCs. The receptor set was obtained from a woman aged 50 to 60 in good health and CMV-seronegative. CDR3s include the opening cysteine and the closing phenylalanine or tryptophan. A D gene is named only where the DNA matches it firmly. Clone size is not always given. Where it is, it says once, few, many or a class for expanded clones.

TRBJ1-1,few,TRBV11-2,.,CASLGAGDAFF,TGTGCCAGCCTGGGGGCAGGGGATGCTTTCTTT
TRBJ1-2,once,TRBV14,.,CASSRAFGDGYTF,TGTGCCAGCAGCCGGGCCTTCGGGGATGGCTACACCTTC
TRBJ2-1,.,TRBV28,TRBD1,CASSLYTGTGTNNEQFF,TGTGCCAGCAGCCTATACACCGGGACAGGGACTAACAATGAGCAGTTCTTC
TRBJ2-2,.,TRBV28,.,CASSGPPTHPGQGGTGELFF,TGTGCCAGCAGTGGGCCCCCGACGCACCCGGGCCAGGGGGGCACCGGGGAGCTGTTTTTT
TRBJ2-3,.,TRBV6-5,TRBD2,CASSSPSGGATDTQYF,TGTGCCAGCAGTTCTCCTAGCGGGGGGGCAACAGATACGCAGTATTTT
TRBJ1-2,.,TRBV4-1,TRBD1,CASSPRTGGTYGYTF,TGCGCCAGCAGCCCCCGGACAGGGGGAACCTATGGCTACACCTTC
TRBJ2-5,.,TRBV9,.,CASSSGEAVKTQYF,TGTGCCAGCAGCTCGGGAGAAGCTGTGAAGACCCAGTACTTC
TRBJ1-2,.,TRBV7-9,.,CASSLAAGPNYGYTF,TGTGCCAGCAGCTTAGCCGCGGGGCCTAACTATGGCTACACCTTC
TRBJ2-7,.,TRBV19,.,CASSPRSGPSYEQYF,TGTGCCAGTAGTCCGCGCTCAGGGCCCTCCTACGAGCAGTACTTC
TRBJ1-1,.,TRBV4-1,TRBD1,CASSQPWDRANTEAFF,TGCGCCAGCAGCCAACCCTGGGACAGGGCGAACACTGAAGCTTTCTTT
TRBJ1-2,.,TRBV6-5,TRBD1,CASRRGQDRYGYTF,TGTGCCAGCAGGAGGGGACAGGATCGCTATGGCTACACCTTC
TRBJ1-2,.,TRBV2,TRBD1,CASRGQTIYGYTF,TGTGCCAGCAGGGGACAGACGATCTATGGCTACACCTTC
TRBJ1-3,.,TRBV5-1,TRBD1,CASSSTPGQGSSGNTIYF,TGCGCCAGCAGCTCTACTCCGGGACAGGGGAGCTCTGGAAACACCATATATTTT
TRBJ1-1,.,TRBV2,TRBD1,CASSVQGANTEAFF,TGTGCCAGCAGCGTACAGGGGGCGAACACTGAAGCTTTCTTT
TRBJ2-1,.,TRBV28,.,CASSLDARDYNEQFF,TGTGCCAGCAGTCTGGACGCCCGGGACTACAATGAGCAGTTCTTC
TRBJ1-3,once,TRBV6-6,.,CASEEVHSGNTIYF,TGTGCCAGCGAGGAGGTTCACTCTGGAAACACCATATATTTT
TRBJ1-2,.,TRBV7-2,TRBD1,CASSLGLGSGTGSYGYTF,TGTGCCAGCAGCTTAGGCCTGGGCTCAGGGACAGGGTCATATGGCTACACCTTC
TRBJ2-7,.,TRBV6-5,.,CASSYKGNYEQYF,TGTGCCAGCAGTTACAAGGGGAACTACGAGCAGTACTTC
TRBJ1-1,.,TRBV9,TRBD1,CASSAVDRVLNTEAFF,TGTGCCAGCAGCGCGGTGGACAGGGTTTTGAACACTGAAGCTTTCTTT
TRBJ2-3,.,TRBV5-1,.,CASSLARQSRLFPGADTQYF,TGCGCCAGCAGCTTGGCCCGCCAAAGTCGACTATTCCCTGGCGCAGATACGCAGTATTTT
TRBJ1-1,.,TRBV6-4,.,CASRATPNMNTEAFF,TGTGCCAGCAGGGCGACTCCTAATATGAACACTGAAGCTTTCTTT
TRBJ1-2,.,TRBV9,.,CASSPGGGNYGYTF,TGTGCCAGCAGCCCTGGGGGGGGTAACTATGGCTACACCTTC
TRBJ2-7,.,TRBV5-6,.,CATSEGQFYEQYF,TGCGCCACCTCCGAAGGACAGTTCTACGAGCAGTACTTC
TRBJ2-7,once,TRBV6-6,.,CTSSYGRGPYEQYF,TGTACCAGCAGTTACGGGCGGGGCCCTTACGAGCAGTACTTC
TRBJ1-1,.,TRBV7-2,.,CASSLHWQRAEAFF,TGTGCCAGCAGCCTTCACTGGCAGAGGGCTGAAGCTTTCTTT
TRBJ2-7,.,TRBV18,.,CASSPNSYEQYF,TGTGCCAGCTCACCTAACAGCTACGAGCAGTACTTC
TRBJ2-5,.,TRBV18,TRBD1,CASSPRDSKETQYF,TGTGCCAGCTCACCCCGGGACAGCAAAGAGACCCAGTACTTC
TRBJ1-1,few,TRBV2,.,CASSEATRAFF,TGTGCCAGCAGTGAAGCCACCAGGGCTTTCTTT
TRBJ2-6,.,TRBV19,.,CASSILSLSGANVLTF,TGTGCCAGTAGTATTCTGAGCCTCTCTGGGGCCAACGTCCTGACTTTC
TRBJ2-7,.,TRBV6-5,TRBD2,CASTGIAGYEQYF,TGTGCCAGCACCGGAATAGCGGGCTACGAGCAGTACTTC
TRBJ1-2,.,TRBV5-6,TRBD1,CASSSGQGGYGYTF,TGTGCCAGCAGCTCCGGACAGGGAGGATATGGCTACACCTTC
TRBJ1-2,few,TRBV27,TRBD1,CASSLLGTGGYTF,TGTGCCAGCTCACTACTCGGGACAGGCGGCTACACCTTC
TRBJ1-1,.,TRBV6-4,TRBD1,CASSDSAGGTEAFF,TGTGCCAGCAGTGACTCGGCAGGGGGCACTGAAGCTTTCTTT
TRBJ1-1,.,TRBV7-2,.,CASSLRHVPIEAFF,TGTGCCAGCAGCTTAAGACACGTCCCTATTGAAGCTTTCTTT
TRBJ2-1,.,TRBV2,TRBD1,CASNRGHEQFF,TGTGCCAGCAACAGGGGGCATGAGCAGTTCTTC
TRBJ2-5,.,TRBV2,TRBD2,CASQKRASGRGETQYF,TGTGCCAGTCAAAAGCGGGCTAGCGGGAGGGGGGAGACCCAGTACTTC
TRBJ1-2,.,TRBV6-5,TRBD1,CASSNLQGAGGYTF,TGTGCCAGCAGCAATCTTCAGGGGGCGGGAGGCTACACCTTC
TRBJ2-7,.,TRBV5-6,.,CASSPFGRGRYEQYF,TGTGCCAGCAGCCCCTTCGGGCGGGGGCGGTACGAGCAGTACTTC
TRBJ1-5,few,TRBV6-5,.,CASSRTVGQPQHF,TGTGCCAGCAGTCGGACTGTTGGCCAGCCCCAGCATTTT
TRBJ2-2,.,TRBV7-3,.,CASSLDPGLSTGELFF,TGTGCCAGCAGCTTAGATCCGGGACTGTCCACCGGGGAGCTGTTTTTT
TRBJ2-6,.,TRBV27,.,CASSLGAGTSGANVLTF,TGTGCCAGCAGTTTAGGGGCCGGAACCTCTGGGGCCAACGTCCTGACTTTC
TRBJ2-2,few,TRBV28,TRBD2,CASRLSVAGVLNTGELFF,TGTGCCAGCAGGCTTTCGGTAGCGGGAGTTTTGAACACCGGGGAGCTGTTTTTT